The 30 T cell receptor beta chains given below trace back to one sample, sequenced in a study of blood T cell repertoires in COVID-19. Using immunoSEQ multiplex PCR, the repertoire was profiled, and TCRdb retains in-frame clones only, with some absent. There are under 350,000 clones in the sample; about 90% occur only once, and roughly 1.8% lies in the top ten. Sample: PBMCs or T cells enriched from blood (not recorded which). The receptors come from a woman aged 55-70 years who had recovered from COVID-19.

As concerns this clone: The sample carries other DNA sequences with the same CDR3. The chain has TRBV9 and TRBJ2-5, with TRBD2 matching over 7 bases. This CDR3 region has 13 residues. Germline loops: CDR1 SGDLS, CDR2 YYNGEE. The V segment lost 2 bases and the J segment 2 bases; nucleotides outside the gene matches: 0. CDR3 loop: CASSVGGQETQYF. DNA for the CDR3: TGTGCCAGCAGCGTGGGAGGGCAAGAGACCCAGTACTTC.

The chain links TRBV2 to TRBJ1-2; 7 nucleotides line up with TRBD1. The CDR3 has 14 residues. V was clipped by 1 base and J by 4 bases; unmatched bases: 3. Looked up from germline, CDR1 is SNHLY and CDR2 is FYNNEI. This CDR3 is CASSEETGTYGYTF. The CDR3 nucleotides are TGTGCCAGCAGTGAAGAGACAGGGACCTATGGCTACACCTTC.

The chain uses TRBV29-1 and TRBJ2-1; 8 positions agree with TRBD2. V lost 3 bases to trimming and J lost 4 bases; unmatched junction nucleotides: 11. The germline V gene has CDR1 SQVTM and CDR2 ANQGSEA. The CDR3 sequence is 16 residues long. The CDR3 loop reads CSVEFLGLGSYNEQFF. DNA of the CDR3: TGCAGCGTTGAGTTTCTGGGACTAGGATCTTACAATGAGCAGTTCTTC.

As regards this clone: Other DNA sequences of this sample code for an identical CDR3. The chain is built from TRBV5-1 and TRBJ1-1; TRBD1 aligns across 10 bases. This CDR3 comprises 14 residues. Germline V CDR1 and CDR2: SGHRS, YFSETQ. J gave up 4 bases and V 4 bases, and 4 bases lay outside the gene matches. This CDR3 reads CASSSGQGGTEAFF. The CDR3 DNA follows: TGCGCCAGCAGCAGCGGACAGGGGGGCACTGAAGCTTTCTTT.

The V and J genes are TRBV24-1 and TRBJ2-1, with a possible D match to TRBD1 (6 bases). Trimming stripped 2 bases from V and 7 bases from J, with 14 bases between. Germline-derived CDR1 and CDR2 are KGHDR and SFDVKD. CDR3 size: 15 residues. The CDR3: CATSDSALTGNEQFF. Here the CDR3 DNA reads TGTGCCACCAGTGATTCGGCCCTTACAGGGAATGAGCAGTTCTTC.

This clone was seen a few times. This chain uses TRBV7-8 with TRBJ2-2; 10 nucleotides match TRBD1. This CDR3 has 17 residues. CDR1 and CDR2 (germline): SGHVS, FQNEAQ. J was trimmed by 1 base and V by 2 bases; bases with no gene match: 4. The CDR3 DNA reads TGTGCCAGCAGCTTATATGGACAGGGGGGGAACACCGGGGAGCTGTTTTTT. It specifies CASSLYGQGGNTGELFF.

The chain has TRBV5-4 and TRBJ2-5, with 7 bases identical to TRBD1. CDR1 is SGHNT, CDR2 YYREEE, per germline (reference sequence). The J segment lost 4 bases and the V segment lost 3 bases, leaving 6 bases of the junction unmatched. The length of the CDR3 is 14 residues. CDR3 nucleotides: TGTGCCAGCAGCTCCTCAAGGACAGGAGAGACCCAGTACTTC. Its translation is CASSSSRTGETQYF.

The V call is TRBV7-9, the J call TRBJ2-7; 8 nucleotides agree with TRBD2. CDR1 and CDR2 from the germline V gene are SEHNR and FQNEAQ (reference sequence). The CDR3 sequence is 15 residues long. Trimming took 3 bases from V and 4 from J; bases not matched to a gene: 8. CDR3 nucleotide sequence: TGTGCCAGCAGCTTTGGGACTAGTAAAGTATACGAGCAGTACTTC. Translated: CASSFGTSKVYEQYF.

V usage is TRBV18 and J usage is TRBJ1-2; TRBD1 might be the D (5 bases). The CDR3 is made up of 12 amino acids. Trimming stripped 5 bases from V and 7 bases from J, with 11 bases between. From germline, CDR1 is KGHSH and CDR2 LQKENI. The CDR3 sequence is CASSGQGAGYTF. The CDR3 coding sequence is TGTGCCAGCTCAGGTCAGGGCGCTGGCTACACCTTC.

The gene calls are TRBV20-1 and TRBJ1-4; a weak D match, TRBD1 (5 bases). Germline V gene lookup returns CDR1 DFQATT and CDR2 SNEGSKA (reference sequence). The CDR3 has 11 amino acids. V lost 4 bases, J lost 8 bases, and 8 bases lay in between. CDR3: CSAKGWEKLFF. The DNA for the CDR3 is TGCAGTGCTAAGGGGTGGGAAAAACTGTTTTTT.

This clone occurred once. The chain has TRBV19 and TRBJ1-4; D is undetermined. Germline lookup yields CDR1 LNHDA and CDR2 SQIVND (reference sequence). The CDR3 is made up of 13 amino acids. V dropped 6 bases and J dropped 8 bases, with 13 bases sitting between them. CDR3 loop: CASSKGGGEKLFF. The CDR3 DNA sequence: TGTGCCAGTAGCAAGGGTGGAGGGGAAAAACTGTTTTTT.

The CDR3 is CASSFMWAGGTEAFF. CDR3 nucleotide sequence: TGTGCCAGCAGTTTCATGTGGGCAGGGGGCACTGAAGCTTTCTTT. This chain uses TRBV27 with TRBJ1-1, with 7 bases matching TRBD1. J lost 4 bases, V lost 3 bases, and 8 bases had no gene match. The CDR3 spans 15 residues. Germline V gene sequence: CDR1 MNHEY, CDR2 SMNVEV (reference sequence).

The chain combines TRBV3-1 (or the pseudogene TRBV3-2) with TRBJ2-3; TRBD2 aligns across 9 bases. Trimming at V came to 1 base and at J to 2 bases, leaving 7 bases not matched to a gene. Germline V gene data show CDR1 as LGHDT and CDR2 as YNNKEL (reference sequence). The CDR3 length is 17 residues. Written as DNA, the CDR3 is TGTGCCAGCAGCCAAGTTATGAGACTAGCGGCCACAGATACGCAGTATTTT. It yields the protein CASSQVMRLAATDTQYF.

The chain uses TRBV27 and TRBJ2-3, with D maybe TRBD2 (5 bases). The V and J ends lost 6 bases and 4 bases respectively, with 14 bases between them. The CDR3 length is 14 residues. Germline assignment: CDR1 MNHEY and CDR2 SMNVEV (reference sequence). The CDR3 nucleotides are TGTGCCAGCAGCTCCCCGACTATCGCAGATACGCAGTATTTT. This codes for CASSSPTIADTQYF.

This clone was seen just once. V gene TRBV7-2 combines with J gene TRBJ2-1; D might be TRBD1 (6 bases). Trimming stripped 1 base from V and 4 bases from J, with 11 bases between. The CDR3 loop spans 15 amino acids. Germline V lookup: CDR1 SGHTA, CDR2 FQGNSA. CDR3 nucleotides: TGTGCCAGCAGCTTAGACCAGGGGTCTTACAATGAGCAGTTCTTC. This encodes CASSLDQGSYNEQFF. The entire variable domain, with the rest obtained from reference TRBV7-2 and TRBJ2-1, is as follows: GAGVSQSPSNKVTEKGKDVELRCDPISGHTALYWYRQSLGQGLEFLIYFQGNSAPDKSGLPSDRFSAERTGGSVSTLTIQRTQQEDSAVYLCASSLDQGSYNEQFFGPGTRLTVL.

As regards this clone: The same CDR3 also results from other DNA sequences found in this sample. The V and J genes are TRBV9 and TRBJ2-7; 7 bases line up with TRBD2. The germline CDR1 and CDR2 sequences are SGDLS and YYNGEE. V was clipped by 0 bases and J by 2 bases; unmatched bases: 2. The CDR3 runs to 14 residues. Here the CDR3 reads CASSVGGRAYEQYF. The CDR3 nucleotides are TGTGCCAGCAGCGTAGGAGGGAGGGCCTACGAGCAGTACTTC.

The gene calls are TRBV6-4 and TRBJ2-3; the D is unclear. Germline CDR1 is MRHNA and CDR2 is SNTAGT. This CDR3 has 14 residues. Trimming stripped 4 bases from V and 4 bases from J, with 12 bases between. CDR3 loop: CASSATYPPDTQYF. The DNA of the CDR3 is TGTGCCAGCAGTGCCACCTACCCCCCAGATACGCAGTATTTT.

The J gene is TRBJ2-7, the V gene TRBV5-1, with D possibly matching TRBD1 (6 bases). This CDR3 comprises 13 residues. The ends were cut back, 1 base at V and 4 bases at J, with 9 bases in the middle. Germline CDR1 is SGHRS and CDR2 is YFSETQ. This CDR3 reads CASSLSGQYEQYF. The CDR3 region has the DNA TGCGCCAGCAGCTTGTCCGGACAGTACGAGCAGTACTTC.

The table lists this clone with a count of one. The rearrangement links TRBV5-1 to TRBJ1-1; D perhaps matches TRBD1 (5 bases). The V and J ends lost 3 bases and 2 bases respectively, with 14 bases between them. Germline loops: CDR1 SGHRS, CDR2 YFSETQ. CDR3 size: 15 residues. The CDR3 loop reads CASSSTGVRNTEAFF. The CDR3 nucleotides read TGCGCCAGCAGCTCTACGGGGGTTCGTAACACTGAAGCTTTCTTT.

The chain has TRBV20-1 and TRBJ1-3; D remains ambiguous. This CDR3 spans 11 amino acids. V was clipped by 3 bases and J by 5 bases, with 5 bases between them. Germline CDR1 DFQATT, CDR2 SNEGSKA (reference sequence). Here the CDR3 DNA reads TGCAGTGCTAGCCAAAGAAACACCATATATTTT. It encodes CSASQRNTIYF.

This chain connects TRBV12-5 to TRBJ2-5; TRBD2 matches at 7 bases. Losses at the gene ends were 7 bases for V and 4 bases for J; bases not matched to a gene: 6. Germline assignment: CDR1 LGHNT and CDR2 FRNRAP. The CDR3 contains 13 residues. The CDR3 loop is CASARGRGETQYF. The CDR3 nucleotides are TGTGCTAGTGCTCGCGGGAGAGGAGAGACCCAGTACTTC.

The gene calls are TRBV5-1 and TRBJ2-3; 7 bases line up with TRBD2. V trimming: 4 bases; J trimming: 0 bases; junction bases outside the gene matches: 8. CDR1 and CDR2 (germline): SGHRS, YFSETQ. CDR3 size: 16 residues. CDR3 in amino acids: CASSPSGATSTDTQYF. Here the CDR3 DNA reads TGCGCCAGCAGCCCGAGCGGGGCTACTAGCACAGATACGCAGTATTTT.

The CDR3 DNA sequence: TGTGCCAGTAGCCGACAGGCCCTCTATGGCTACACCTTC. Amino acid sequence: CASSRQALYGYTF. The chain has TRBV19 and TRBJ1-2, with a possible D match to TRBD1 (6 bases). V was shortened by 6 bases and J by 4 bases, with 12 bases between the two germline ends. The CDR3 sequence is 13 residues long. Germline V gene data show CDR1 as LNHDA and CDR2 as SQIVND (reference sequence).

The chain joins TRBV7-9 to TRBJ1-3, with D possibly matching TRBD1 (5 bases). Trimming removed 5 bases at V and 0 bases at J, with 11 bases between. The CDR3 is made up of 15 amino acids. CDR1 is SEHNR and CDR2 is FQNEAQ in the germline V gene (reference sequence). CDR3 residues: CASSARAFSGNTIYF. In nucleotides, the CDR3 is TGTGCCAGCAGCGCCAGGGCTTTCTCTGGAAACACCATATATTTT.

In its sample, this clone was seen once. The chain recombines TRBV29-1 with TRBJ1-2; no reliable D call. Trimming took off 4 bases at V and 3 bases at J, with 12 bases between the two ends. The CDR3 is 13 amino acids. CDR1 is SQVTM, CDR2 ANQGSEA, per germline. CDR3 in DNA: TGCAGCGTTGTTACAGATAAGGACTATGGCTACACCTTC. The encoded protein is CSVVTDKDYGYTF.

The rearrangement uses TRBV6-2 or TRBV6-3 and TRBJ2-7; no clear D gene. Between the trimmed V and J ends, which lost 3 bases and 2 bases, there was a span of 8 bases. This CDR3 has 13 residues. CDR1 is MNHEY, CDR2 SVGEGT, per germline. The CDR3 is CASSYYSPYEQYF. The CDR3 DNA is TGTGCCAGCAGTTATTATAGCCCCTACGAGCAGTACTTC.

The chain joins TRBV11-2 to TRBJ1-2, with 10 bases lining up with TRBD1. Germline CDR1 and CDR2: SGHAT and FQNNGV. The CDR3 has 15 amino acids. Losses at the gene ends were 1 base for V and 5 bases for J; bases not matched to a gene: 4. The DNA of the CDR3 is TGTGCCAGCAGCTTAGCTCCGGGACAGGGGTATGGCTACACCTTC. Translation gives CASSLAPGQGYGYTF.

The genes are TRBV10-2 and TRBJ1-2; no clear D gene. Germline V lookup: CDR1 WSHSY, CDR2 SAAADI. This CDR3 region has 15 residues. V lost 0 bases and J lost 6, with 14 bases in between. Here the CDR3 reads CASSESGGRWDGYTF. CDR3 DNA sequence: TGCGCCAGCAGTGAGTCGGGCGGGCGATGGGATGGCTACACCTTC.

J is TRBJ1-1 and V is TRBV6-2 or TRBV6-3, with TRBD1 as a possible D gene (5 bases). Trimming took off 5 bases at V and 3 bases at J, with 16 bases between the two ends. CDR3 length: 15 residues. Germline V gene lookup returns CDR1 MNHEY and CDR2 SVGEGT. CDR3 nucleotides: TGTGCCAGCAGTAGGTTACAGGTTAGTGACACTGAAGCTTTCTTT. It codes for CASSRLQVSDTEAFF.

This chain links TRBV28 with TRBJ2-3; 9 nucleotides match TRBD1. Germline CDR1 MDHEN, CDR2 SYDVKM. The CDR3 covers 12 residues. With V trimmed by 3 bases and J by 13 bases, 5 bases remained unmatched. Here the CDR3 DNA reads TGTGCCAGCAGTTTGGGCCGGGACAGGGAGTATTTT. It yields the protein CASSLGRDREYF.